The rows below give T cell receptor beta chains drawn from one sample of a study of T cell repertoires in cytomegalovirus infection. For these TCRs, the target antigens are not known. TCRdb re-analysed the reads in MiXCR, keeping a single row per CDR3 protein. The sample includes approximately 270,000 distinct CDR3 sequences, 20% to 25% seen only once; the top ten take about 21%. This specimen consisted of cultured PBMCs, obtained from culture after CMV antigen stimulation. These receptors all stem from a human donor in good health (CMV status not recorded). Some clones in this sample may be carry-over from other donors' samples. CDR3s include the opening cysteine and the closing phenylalanine or tryptophan. The D gene is left open where the match is weak. The size field is filled for only some rows; it gives once, few, many or a size class.

j_call d_call clone_size v_call cdr3_aa cdr3_nt
TRBJ2-1 - many TRBV4-3 CASSQRAASVNEQFF TGCGCCAGCAGCCAGAGGGCGGCTAGCGTGAATGAGCAGTTCTTC
TRBJ1-1 TRBD1 many TRBV7-2 CASSPGQGVNTEAFF TGTGCCAGCAGCCCCGGACAGGGAGTGAACACTGAAGCTTTCTTT
TRBJ1-2 - - TRBV3-1 CASSQVGQRRGYTF TGTGCCAGCAGCCAAGTCGGGCAGCGTCGGGGCTACACCTTC
TRBJ2-1 TRBD1 - TRBV5-6 CASSPDPGQVNEQFF TGTGCCAGCAGCCCGGACCCAGGACAGGTCAATGAGCAGTTCTTC
TRBJ2-2 - many TRBV7-6 CASSLVLIGFTGELFF TGTGCCAGCAGCTTAGTATTGATAGGATTCACCGGGGAGCTGTTTTTT
TRBJ2-5 TRBD1 many TRBV20-1 CSAQTTGHQETQYF TGCAGTGCCCAAACGACAGGGCATCAAGAGACCCAGTACTTC
TRBJ1-2 TRBD1 many TRBV7-2 CASSPGQGDGFGYTF TGTGCCAGCAGCCCCGGACAGGGAGACGGGTTTGGCTACACCTTC
TRBJ1-1 - - TRBV10-3 CAISVLNGREAFF TGTGCCATCAGTGTACTGAATGGTAGAGAAGCTTTCTTT
TRBJ2-6 TRBD2 - TRBV30 CAWSRGESPGANVLTF TGTGCCTGGAGTCGGGGGGAATCGCCTGGGGCCAACGTCCTGACTTTC
TRBJ2-7 TRBD2 - TRBV20-1 CSARPHPGGPGEQYF TGCAGTGCTAGACCCCACCCGGGAGGGCCGGGGGAGCAGTACTTC
TRBJ1-1 - few TRBV12-3/TRBV12-4 CASSLELPEAFF TGTGCCAGCAGTTTGGAATTGCCTGAAGCTTTCTTT
TRBJ2-1 TRBD2 many TRBV7-8 CASSLGGRMANEQFF TGTGCCAGCAGCTTAGGCGGGAGAATGGCCAATGAGCAGTTCTTC
TRBJ2-1 - many TRBV6-2/TRBV6-3 CASSYSENNEQFF TGTGCCAGCAGTTACTCGGAGAACAATGAGCAGTTCTTC
TRBJ1-1 - - TRBV20-1 CSARVGGTIEAFF TGCAGTGCTAGAGTGGGGGGAACCATTGAAGCTTTCTTT
TRBJ2-7 TRBD2 - TRBV6-2/TRBV6-3 CASSYVGGYEQYF TGTGCCAGCAGTTACGTGGGAGGGTACGAGCAGTACTTC
TRBJ2-1 - - TRBV12-3/TRBV12-4 CASSRIEGYNEQFF TGTGCCAGCAGCCGAATTGAGGGCTACAATGAGCAGTTCTTC
TRBJ2-1 - many TRBV7-8 CASSGGIYEYNEQFF TGTGCCAGCAGCGGAGGGATTTATGAGTACAATGAGCAGTTCTTC
TRBJ2-2 TRBD1 few TRBV12-3/TRBV12-4 CASSRDSVPLNTGELFF TGTGCCAGCAGCCGGGACAGTGTTCCTCTGAACACCGGGGAGCTGTTTTTT
TRBJ2-2 - many TRBV7-9 CASSKPAGGAGELFF TGTGCCAGCAGCAAACCTGCTGGGGGAGCCGGGGAGCTGTTTTTT
TRBJ2-1 TRBD2 few TRBV6-2/TRBV6-3 CASSYKELAGGYNEQFF TGTGCCAGCAGTTACAAGGAACTAGCGGGAGGCTACAATGAGCAGTTCTTC
TRBJ2-3 TRBD2 few TRBV6-2/TRBV6-3 CASTDPGLAGAPDTQYF TGTGCCAGCACCGATCCGGGACTAGCGGGAGCCCCAGATACGCAGTATTTT
TRBJ2-2 - few TRBV12-3/TRBV12-4 CASSLDSILTLAENTGELFF TGTGCCAGCAGTTTAGACAGCATCTTAACACTAGCAGAGAACACCGGGGAGCTGTTTTTT
TRBJ2-7 - few TRBV7-2 CASSPPLYEQYF TGTGCCAGCAGCCCACCCTTGTACGAGCAGTACTTC
TRBJ1-4 - few TRBV7-2 CASSLQTGEKLFF TGTGCCAGCAGCTTACAGACGGGGGAAAAACTGTTTTTT
TRBJ2-7 - many TRBV7-9 CASSLVWDTRSYEQYF TGTGCCAGCAGCTTGGTCTGGGACACCCGCTCCTACGAGCAGTACTTC
TRBJ1-3 - many TRBV7-9 CASSPFSGNTIYF TGTGCCAGCAGCCCCTTCTCTGGAAACACCATATATTTT
TRBJ1-1 TRBD1 - TRBV12-3/TRBV12-4 CASSPDRGLTEAFF TGTGCCAGCAGTCCCGACAGGGGCCTGACTGAAGCTTTCTTT
TRBJ2-7 TRBD1 - TRBV28 CAAGTGRNEQYF TGTGCCGCCGGGACAGGGAGGAACGAGCAGTACTTC
TRBJ1-3 - few TRBV4-3 CASSQHSGNTIYF TGCGCCAGCAGCCAACATTCTGGAAACACCATATATTTT
TRBJ2-1 - few TRBV6-2/TRBV6-3 CASGKGFVNEQFF TGTGCCAGCGGGAAGGGGTTTGTTAATGAGCAGTTCTTC